This record looks at one T cell receptor (beta chain) sequence and its context. It lacks a known antigen. Base qualities are not at hand, and no much larger clone is one base apart. The immunoSEQ Assay, a bias-controlled multiplex PCR, was used to amplify TCRbeta CDR3 regions from genomic DNA. In the source study's methods: Within the assay, amplification of reference gene primers was used to estimate how many nucleated cells each sample contained. To quantify the absolute abundance of each unique TCRbeta CDR3 rearrangement, sequence reads were collapsed and filtered. For each sample, productive Simpson clonality was calculated as the square root of Simpson's diversity index over productive rearrangements. TCRdb mirrors the immuneACCESS table, restricted to in-frame sequences. Some clones are absent from its copies; in checked studies, under half trace to an unresolved V gene, and the reason for the others is unknown. The V and J calls and the clone size are those of that table, but D and trimming were determined from the DNA. Across this sample there are 400,000 to 450,000 clones, with around 88% seen only once. Clones ranked in the top ten supply 10% to 15% of the sample.

The germline V gene (reference sequence) supplies CDR1 MNHEY and CDR2 SMNVEV. From the cysteine up to the phenylalanine, the CDR3 has a length of 13 residues. Of all the DNA, just the CDR3 is kept, 39 bases in frame from base 1. The V end loses 9 bases and the J end loses 2 bases, and a stretch of 14 bases separates them. One collaborating source in Seattle enrolled patients during active infection and followed them longitudinally through the course of disease. Collaborating institutions collected whole blood in K2EDTA tubes following their own protocols. Collaborator samples were shipped for TCRbeta analysis as frozen whole blood, isolated PBMCs, or DNA extracted from either sample type. This record belongs to a study of blood T cell repertoires in COVID-19 (TCRdb year 2020). Turning to the overall study: Collaborator samples came from the United States, Italy and Spain and covered acute and convalescent phases of COVID-19. HLA class I and class II types, where available, came from metadata supplied by the sample provider rather than from assay-based typing. A de-identified subject ID, COVID-19 status, age in years and sex were almost always included in the sample metadata. The prospective study material was composed of cDNA or gDNA derived from T cells, B-cell-depleted T cells, or PBMCs. The repertoires were released in a freely available public database intended as a resource for research on the immune response to SARS-CoV-2. Samples were obtained from the ongoing ImmuneRACE study (first 160 participants) and from over 1,000 subjects provided by 6 global collaborators. Subjects who had been exposed to COVID-19, were actively infected with it, or had recovered from it provided the deeply sampled blood TCRbeta repertoires that made up the dataset. Results and caveats for the whole study, not just this receptor: The quantity of clinical and demographic metadata differed by source and by participant and was supplied without curation.

The sequenced sample was peripheral blood. The chain employs TRBV27 and TRBJ2-7; TRBD1 is a weak D gene call, 5 bases matching. The sequence came from a woman aged 45-65 years with COVID-19, enrolled during active disease. CDR3 protein: CASRDRLTYEQYF. The DNA sequence is given as TGTGCCAGTCGAGACAGATTAACCTACGAGCAGTACTTC.